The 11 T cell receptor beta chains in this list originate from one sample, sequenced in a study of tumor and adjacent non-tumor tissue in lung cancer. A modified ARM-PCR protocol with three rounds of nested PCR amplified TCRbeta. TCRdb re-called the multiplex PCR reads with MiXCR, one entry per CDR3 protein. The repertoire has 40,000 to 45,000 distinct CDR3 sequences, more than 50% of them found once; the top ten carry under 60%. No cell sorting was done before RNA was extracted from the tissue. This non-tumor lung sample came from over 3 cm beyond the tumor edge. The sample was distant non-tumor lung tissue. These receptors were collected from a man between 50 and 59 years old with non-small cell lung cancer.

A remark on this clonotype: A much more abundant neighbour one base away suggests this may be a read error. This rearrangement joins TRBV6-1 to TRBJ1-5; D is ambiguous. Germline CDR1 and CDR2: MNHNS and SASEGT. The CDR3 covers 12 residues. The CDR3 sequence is CVSSIAYQPQHF. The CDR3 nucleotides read TGTGTCAGCAGTATTGCCTATCAGCCCCAGCATTTT.

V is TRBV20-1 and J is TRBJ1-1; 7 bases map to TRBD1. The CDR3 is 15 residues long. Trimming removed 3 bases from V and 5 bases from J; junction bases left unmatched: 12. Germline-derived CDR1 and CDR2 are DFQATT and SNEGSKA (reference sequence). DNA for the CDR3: TGCAGTGCTAGTGGATCCGGGACAGAGATTACTGAAGCTTTCTTT. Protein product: CSASGSGTEITEAFF.

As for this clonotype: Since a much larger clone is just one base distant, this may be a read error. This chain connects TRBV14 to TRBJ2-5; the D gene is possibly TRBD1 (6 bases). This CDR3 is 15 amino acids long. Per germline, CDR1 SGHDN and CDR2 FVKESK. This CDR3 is CVSSLFRGLQETQYF. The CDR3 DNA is TGTGTCAGCAGCCTGTTCAGGGGCCTTCAAGAGACCCAGTACTTC.

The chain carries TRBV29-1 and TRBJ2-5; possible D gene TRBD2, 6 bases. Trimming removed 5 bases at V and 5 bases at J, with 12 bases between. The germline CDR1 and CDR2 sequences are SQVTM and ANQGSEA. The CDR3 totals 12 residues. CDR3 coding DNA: TGCAGCGTTCTGGAGGGCCCGGAGACCCAGTACTTC. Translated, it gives CSVLEGPETQYF. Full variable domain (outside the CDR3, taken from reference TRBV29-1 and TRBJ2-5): SAVISQKPSRDICQRGTSLTIQCQVDSQVTMMFWYRQQPGQSLTLIATANQGSEATYESGFVIDKFPISRPNLTFSTLTVSNMSPEDSSIYLCSVLEGPETQYFGPGTRLLVL.

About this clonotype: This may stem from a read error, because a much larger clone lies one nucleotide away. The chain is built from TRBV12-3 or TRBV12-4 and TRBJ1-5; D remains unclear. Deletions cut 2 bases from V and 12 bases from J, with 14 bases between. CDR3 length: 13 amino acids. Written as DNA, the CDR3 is TGTGCCAGCAGTTTAACGGGATCCGAGCTCCAGCATTTT. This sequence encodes CASSLTGSELQHF.

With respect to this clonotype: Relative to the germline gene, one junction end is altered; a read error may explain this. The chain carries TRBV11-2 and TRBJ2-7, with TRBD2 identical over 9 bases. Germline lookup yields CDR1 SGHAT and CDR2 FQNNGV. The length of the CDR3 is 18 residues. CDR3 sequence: CPSSSGTSPTRLSYEEYF. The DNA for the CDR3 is TGTCCCAGCAGTTCCGGGACTAGCCCGACAAGACTTTCCTACGAGGAGTACTTC.

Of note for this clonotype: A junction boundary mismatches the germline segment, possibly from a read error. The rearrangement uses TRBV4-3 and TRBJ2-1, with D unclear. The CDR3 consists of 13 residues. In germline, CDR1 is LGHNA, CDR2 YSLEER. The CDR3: CASIQDGDNEQFF. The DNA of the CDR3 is TGCGCCAGCATCCAAGATGGGGACAATGAGCAGTTCTTC.

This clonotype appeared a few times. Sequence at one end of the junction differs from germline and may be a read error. CDR3 nucleotide sequence: TGTGCCAGCAGTTTGTGGCGCATGGTCGATGAGCAGCTCTTC. It codes for CASSLWRMVDEQLF. The chain combines TRBV12-3 or TRBV12-4 with TRBJ2-1; D remains ambiguous. This CDR3 region has 14 residues.

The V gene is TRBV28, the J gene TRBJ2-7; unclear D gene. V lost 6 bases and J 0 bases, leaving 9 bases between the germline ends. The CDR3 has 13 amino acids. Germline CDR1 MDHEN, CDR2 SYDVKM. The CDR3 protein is CASSVQTSYEQYF. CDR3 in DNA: TGTGCCAGCAGCGTACAGACCTCCTACGAGCAGTACTTC.

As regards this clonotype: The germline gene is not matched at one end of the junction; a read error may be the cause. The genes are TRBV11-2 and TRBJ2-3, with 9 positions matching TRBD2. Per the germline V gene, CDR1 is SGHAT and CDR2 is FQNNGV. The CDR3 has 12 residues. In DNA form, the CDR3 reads TGTGCCACCAGTTTCCCGGGACTAGCTAGAAATTTT. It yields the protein CATSFPGLARNF.

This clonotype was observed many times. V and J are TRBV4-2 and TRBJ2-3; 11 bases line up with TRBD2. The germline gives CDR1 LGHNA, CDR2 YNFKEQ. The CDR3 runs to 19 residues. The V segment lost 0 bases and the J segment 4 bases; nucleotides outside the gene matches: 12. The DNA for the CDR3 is TGTGCCAGCAGCCAAGATGCCCCCGTGGGTAGCGGGGGGGCAGATACGCAGTATTTT. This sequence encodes CASSQDAPVGSGGADTQYF.